The 21 T cell receptor beta chains listed next were all sequenced from one sample in a study of blood T cell repertoires in COVID-19. Data came from immunoSEQ multiplex PCR; TCRdb stores just in-frame clones and leaves some out. The sample includes 70,000 or so clones, around nine tenths of them seen just once. Sample: peripheral blood. The receptors were gathered from a woman over 75 with active or convalescent COVID-19.

The genes are TRBV30 and TRBJ1-3; D gene uncertain. V lost 4 bases and J 0 bases, leaving 13 bases between the germline ends. Per the germline V gene, CDR1 is GTSNPN and CDR2 is SVGIG (reference sequence). The CDR3 has 15 amino acids. The CDR3 spells CAWNLRGISGNTIYF. CDR3 sequence (DNA): TGTGCCTGGAATTTACGGGGAATCTCTGGAAACACCATATATTTT.

The rearrangement uses TRBV5-4 and TRBJ1-2; D unresolved. The CDR3 loop spans 13 amino acids. V lost 4 bases, J lost 2 bases, and 9 bases lay in between. Germline V gives CDR1 SGHNT, CDR2 YYREEE (reference sequence). The CDR3 loop is CASSPKINYGYTF. In nucleotides, the CDR3 is TGTGCCAGCAGCCCAAAAATCAACTATGGCTACACCTTC.

There are a few counts of this clone. The chain couples TRBV20-1 to TRBJ1-2; D remains ambiguous. Germline loops: CDR1 DFQATT, CDR2 SNEGSKA (reference sequence). The ends were cut back, 3 bases at V and 3 bases at J, with 17 bases in the middle. The CDR3 covers 15 residues. The CDR3, as DNA: TGCAGTGCTAGTCTCGCCCTGGAGAGCTACTATGGCTACACCTTC. As protein: CSASLALESYYGYTF.

The chain joins TRBV28 to TRBJ1-1; D gene uncertain. Trimming removed 7 bases from V and 0 bases from J, with 15 bases in between. The CDR3 totals 15 residues. Germline assignment: CDR1 MDHEN and CDR2 SYDVKM. The CDR3 loop reads CASTTSTRLNTEAFF. For the CDR3, the DNA is TGTGCCAGCACCACCTCGACAAGATTGAACACTGAAGCTTTCTTT. The variable domain in full, completed from reference TRBV28 and TRBJ1-1, reads DVKVTQSSRYLVKRTGEKVFLECVQDMDHENMFWYRQDPGLGLRLIYFSYDVKMKEKGDIPEGYSVSREKKERFSLILESASTNQTSMYLCASTTSTRLNTEAFFGQGTRLTVV.

The CDR3 nucleotides are TGCAGCGGGAGACAGGGTAAGCACACTGAAGCTTTCTTT. It specifies CSGRQGKHTEAFF. The chain combines TRBV29-1 with TRBJ1-1; 7 bases fit TRBD1. The CDR3 totals 13 residues. Germline-derived CDR1 and CDR2 are SQVTM and ANQGSEA. The ends lost 7 bases at V and 3 bases at J; junction bases unmatched: 8.

The chain is built from TRBV9 and TRBJ1-4; D might be TRBD1 (5 bases). This CDR3 has 13 residues. The V and J ends lost 9 bases and 7 bases respectively, with 16 bases between them. Germline V lookup: CDR1 SGDLS, CDR2 YYNGEE. The CDR3 DNA follows: TGTGCCATATTCCCGGAGGGGATTGAAAAACTGTTTTTT. Translating gives CAIFPEGIEKLFF.

The V and J genes are TRBV9 and TRBJ2-3; D gene unclear. The germline V and J ends were trimmed by 1 base and 4 bases, with 10 bases remaining between them. CDR1 SGDLS and CDR2 YYNGEE come from the germline V gene. This CDR3 comprises 14 residues. CDR3 nucleotide sequence: TGTGCCAGCAGCGTAAGTACTGTTGCAGATACGCAGTATTTT. The encoded protein is CASSVSTVADTQYF.

This chain joins TRBV30 and TRBJ1-1; D is uncertain. Trimming shortened V by 3 bases and J by 10 bases, and 18 bases separated the two germline ends. This CDR3 spans 13 amino acids. The V gene's germline CDR1 is GTSNPN and CDR2 SVGIG (reference sequence). The CDR3 is CAWRKRGVYGAFF. The CDR3 DNA is TGTGCCTGGAGAAAACGGGGAGTTTACGGAGCTTTCTTT.

The chain uses TRBV19 and TRBJ2-3; possibly TRBD1 for D (6 bases). Germline CDR1 is LNHDA and CDR2 is SQIVND (reference sequence). CDR3 length: 16 residues. V lost 3 bases and J lost 3, with 16 bases in between. CDR3 sequence reads: CASSIGQGFVTDTQYF. The CDR3 DNA reads as TGTGCCAGTAGTATTGGGCAGGGGTTTGTGACAGATACGCAGTATTTT.

The chain is built from TRBV5-4 and TRBJ2-3, with 16 bases identical to TRBD2. CDR1 and CDR2 (germline): SGHNT, YYREEE (reference sequence). Losses at the gene ends were 0 bases for V and 3 bases for J; bases not matched to a gene: 7. This CDR3 spans 19 amino acids. CDR3: CASSLGGTSGGAVTDTQYF. CDR3 coding DNA: TGTGCCAGCAGCTTGGGCGGGACTAGCGGGGGGGCCGTGACAGATACGCAGTATTTT.

This clone has a single count. The V call is TRBV3-1 (or the pseudogene TRBV3-2), the J call TRBJ1-3, with 8 bases matching TRBD1. The germline CDR1 and CDR2 sequences are LGHDT and YNNKEL (reference sequence). CDR3 length: 14 amino acids. After removal of 4 bases from V and 4 bases from J, the junction contained 3 bases not matched to a gene. DNA of the CDR3: TGTGCCAGCAGCCCACGGGACAGGGGAAACACCATATATTTT. Translating gives CASSPRDRGNTIYF.

The chain couples TRBV5-1 to TRBJ2-7; maybe TRBD2 (6 bases). Germline V gene data show CDR1 as SGHRS and CDR2 as YFSETQ. The V end lost 4 bases, the J end lost 3 bases, and 14 bases lay between the germline ends. The CDR3 has 14 residues. The CDR3 loop is CASSPGLQNYEQYF. The CDR3, as DNA: TGCGCCAGCAGCCCGGGACTTCAAAACTACGAGCAGTACTTC.

This clone appeared once. V is TRBV3-1 (or the pseudogene TRBV3-2) and J is TRBJ1-2; D is undetermined. Trimming cost V 4 bases and J 8 bases, with 14 bases left between them. This CDR3 has 13 residues. The germline CDR1 and CDR2 sequences are LGHDT and YNNKEL (reference sequence). The CDR3 nucleotides read TGTGCCAGCAGCCTCCTGGCGGGGTTCGGCTACACCTTC. Protein product: CASSLLAGFGYTF.

V and J are TRBV6-2 or TRBV6-3 and TRBJ1-2; TRBD1 is a possible D gene (5 bases). Germline V gives CDR1 MNHEY, CDR2 SVGEGT. Trimming left V 4 bases short and J 8 bases short, with 11 bases between. The CDR3 has 12 amino acids. This CDR3 reads CASSLGQEGYTF. The CDR3 DNA sequence: TGTGCCAGCAGTTTAGGACAAGAGGGCTACACCTTC.

The V gene is TRBV11-2, the J gene TRBJ2-7; TRBD2 might be the D (6 bases). The ends were cut back, 1 base at V and 5 bases at J, with 24 bases in the middle. Germline-derived CDR1 and CDR2 are SGHAT and FQNNGV. This CDR3 region has 18 residues. CDR3 residues: CASSLAPHPVRGRDEQYF. The CDR3 region has the DNA TGTGCCAGCAGCTTAGCGCCCCACCCGGTGCGGGGCCGCGACGAGCAGTACTTC. Combining the CDR3 with reference TRBV11-2 and TRBJ2-7 gives the whole variable domain EAGVAQSPRYKIIEKRQSVAFWCNPISGHATLYWYQQILGQGPKLLIQFQNNGVVDDSQLPKDRFSAERLKGVDSTLKIQPAKLEDSAVYLCASSLAPHPVRGRDEQYFGPGTRLTVT.

This clone was recorded only once. The chain uses TRBV6-2 or TRBV6-3 and TRBJ2-1; 10 bases align to TRBD2. The germline V gene has CDR1 MNHEY and CDR2 SVGEGT. This CDR3 comprises 15 residues. With V trimmed by 6 bases and J by 4 bases, 6 bases remained unmatched. CDR3 loop: CASSSLAGRYNEQFF. The CDR3 bases are TGTGCCAGCAGCTCACTAGCGGGGCGGTACAATGAGCAGTTCTTC.

This clone has just a few counts. The CDR3 region has the DNA TGTGCCAGCAGCCTAAGGGTCGGACAGGCCACAGATACGCAGTATTTT. Protein product: CASSLRVGQATDTQYF. V gene TRBV3-1 (or the pseudogene TRBV3-2) combines with J gene TRBJ2-3; 7 positions match TRBD1. The CDR3 covers 16 residues. Germline V gene data show CDR1 as LGHDT and CDR2 as YNNKEL (reference sequence). V was clipped by 4 bases and J by 2 bases; unmatched bases: 9.

This clone occurred a few times. V is TRBV5-8 and J is TRBJ2-5; 9 bases align to TRBD1. J gave up 5 bases and V 4 bases, and 6 bases lay outside the gene matches. The CDR3 runs to 14 residues. Per germline, CDR1 SGHTS and CDR2 YDEGEE. Here the CDR3 reads CASSNRQGVETQYF. As DNA, the CDR3 is TGTGCCAGCAGCAACAGACAGGGGGTGGAGACCCAGTACTTC.

The chain is built from TRBV3-1 (or the pseudogene TRBV3-2) and TRBJ2-6, with 7 bases identical to TRBD2. Germline CDR1 is LGHDT and CDR2 is YNNKEL (reference sequence). After removal of 0 bases from V and 2 bases from J, the junction contained 4 bases not matched to a gene. The CDR3 has 17 residues. CDR3 residues: CASSQDGGGTGANVLTF. CDR3 bases: TGTGCCAGCAGCCAAGATGGCGGGGGAACTGGGGCCAACGTCCTGACTTTC.

The gene calls are TRBV6-5 and TRBJ1-2; possible D gene TRBD1, 5 bases. There are 13 residues in the CDR3. Trimming cost V 6 bases and J 8 bases, with 16 bases left between them. Germline CDR1 is MNHEY and CDR2 is SVGAGI. In nucleotides, the CDR3 is TGTGCCAGCAGGACGCAGGGCGCCAGGGGCTACACCTTC. Translated: CASRTQGARGYTF.

This chain uses TRBV9 with TRBJ1-2; TRBD1 matches at 9 bases. CDR3 size: 14 residues. V lost 3 bases, J lost 4 bases, and 4 bases stayed unmatched. The germline V gene has CDR1 SGDLS and CDR2 YYNGEE. CDR3 in DNA: TGTGCCAGCAGCGAAGGACAGGGGAGCTATGGCTACACCTTC. Translated: CASSEGQGSYGYTF.